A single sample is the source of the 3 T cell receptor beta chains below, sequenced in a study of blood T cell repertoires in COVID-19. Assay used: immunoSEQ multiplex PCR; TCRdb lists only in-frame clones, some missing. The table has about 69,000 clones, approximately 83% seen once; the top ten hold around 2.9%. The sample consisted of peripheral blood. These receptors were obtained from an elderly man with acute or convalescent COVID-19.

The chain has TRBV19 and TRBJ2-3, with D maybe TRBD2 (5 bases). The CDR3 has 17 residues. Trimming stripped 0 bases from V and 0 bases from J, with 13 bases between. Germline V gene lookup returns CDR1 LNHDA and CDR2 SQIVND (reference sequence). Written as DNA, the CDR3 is TGTGCCAGTAGTATAGATCCGTGGCGGGCCAGCACAGATACGCAGTATTTT. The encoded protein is CASSIDPWRASTDTQYF.

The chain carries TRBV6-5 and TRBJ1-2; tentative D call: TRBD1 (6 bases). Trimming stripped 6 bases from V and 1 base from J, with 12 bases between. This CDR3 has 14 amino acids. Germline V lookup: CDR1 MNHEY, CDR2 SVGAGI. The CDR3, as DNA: TGTGCCAGCAGATTACAGGGATTTAACTATGGCTACACCTTC. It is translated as CASRLQGFNYGYTF.

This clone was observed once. The CDR3 DNA is TGTGCCAGTAGAAGGGCAGGGGGCAACACCGGGGAGCTGTTTTTT. Translating it yields CASRRAGGNTGELFF. J is TRBJ2-2 and V is TRBV19; TRBD1 agrees at 8 bases. V lost 6 bases, J lost 2 bases, and 5 bases stayed unmatched. The V gene's germline CDR1 is LNHDA and CDR2 SQIVND (reference sequence). The CDR3 loop spans 15 amino acids.